This T cell receptor (beta chain) was identified in a study of T cells after yellow fever vaccination. In the study overall: Each low-cell-number fraction was prepared by means of SMART-Seq v4 Ultra Low Input. General study findings and limits: Most clones from primary vaccination resurfaced after the booster (96% CD4, 88% CD8).

Germline V gene data show CDR1 as MNHNS and CDR2 as SASEGT. The ends lost 3 bases at V and 4 bases at J; junction bases unmatched: 8. This CDR3 has 15 residues. A 5'RACE template-switching step, the method used to make TCR cDNA, added a universal primer site and UMIs. TCRdb reprocessed the 5' RACE reads via MiXCR and lists one record per CDR3 protein. Altogether about 220,000 distinct CDR3 sequences are present, more than 3% being singletons, with the ten largest covering 2.5% to 3.5%. At least ten counts were recorded for this clonotype. Its target is unknown. The specimen comprised CD4+ T cells sorted from PBMCs, sampled 10 days after the yellow fever booster vaccination. The chain carries TRBV6-1 and TRBJ1-2; 7 bases are a match to TRBD1. The TCR was taken from a man between 18 and 35 years old who received the YFV17D yellow fever vaccine. The CDR3 sequence is CASSDLGTDTYGYTF. CDR3 in DNA: TGTGCCAGCAGTGACCTCGGGACAGACACCTATGGCTACACCTTC.